This T cell receptor (beta chain) was sequenced during a study of early T cells in non-severe SARS-CoV-2 infection. Individual cDNA molecules carried attached unique molecular identifiers. TCRdb reprocessed the 5' RACE reads with MiXCR, giving one entry per CDR3 protein. This sample carries roughly 58,000 distinct CDR3 sequences, around an eighth of them seen once, and the ten largest clones take around 1.4%. CDR3 length equals 17 residues. The V end lost 5 bases, the J end lost 3 bases, and 21 bases lay between the germline ends. Germline CDR1 SGHAT, CDR2 FQNNGV. This clonotype was seen more than once but under ten times.

The chain uses TRBV11-2 and TRBJ2-3; D remains unclear. The source material was whole blood. The sequence was obtained from an adult who was a healthcare worker with PCR-confirmed SARS-CoV-2 infection or an uninfected control (not recorded which). CDR3 nucleotide sequence: TGTGCCAGCAGCCGTCGACGCCGGGCGATCGGGACAGATACGCAGTATTTT. It translates to CASSRRRRAIGTDTQYF.